The T cell receptor beta chain described here comes from a study of identical twins (TCRdb year 2016). For the study in its entirety: TCR alpha and beta repertoires from monozygotic twins, unrelated adults of various ages and cord blood were deep-sequenced to test whether fetal clonotypes persist. Replicate twin experiments were performed at different times using different library preparation protocols to rule out contamination. Summary of the overall study and its limitations: Zero-insertion analyses could be partly confounded by invariant T cells such as MAIT and iNKT, though diverse VJ usage argued against such confounding for most clonotypes. Compared with coincidental sharing between unrelated individuals, out-of-frame TCR alpha sequences shared between twins showed an excess of sequences with low generation probability. Out-of-frame TCR alpha sharing in monozygotic twins was systematically underestimated by recombination models, whereas sharing between unrelated individuals was in agreement with the recombination models. Fewer insertions were carried by abundant cord blood beta clonotypes; a weaker similar trend was observed in young adult naive repertoires, while no such trend was observed in memory repertoires. The excess sharing between twins in beta out-of-frame sequences was weaker because fewer shared sequences reduced the signal-to-noise ratio. Because the same donors could not be followed over many years, the conclusions depended on cross-sectional statistical analysis.

This clonotype appeared a few times. Its binding antigen is unknown. No quality values exist for individual bases; no much larger clone is one base distant. The receptor library was made with 5' RACE. TCRdb lists the instrument as Illumina HiSeq 2000. A universal primer binding site was added through template switching, and the final cDNA carried a unique molecular identifier so that TCR cDNA molecules could be counted accurately. Specific primers in the conserved constant-segment region were used to synthesize first-strand cDNA for TCR alpha and beta chains. To control for contamination, every cDNA library was double barcoded, receiving both a SMART-Mk sample barcode and Illumina barcodes. Two successive PCR steps introduced TruSeq adapter sequences along with Illumina sample barcodes. Sequencing of the TCR alpha and beta cDNA libraries was done on the Illumina HiSeq platform using custom primers. On the study's bioinformatics: Unique molecular identifiers were extracted from raw reads with MiGEC, and CDR3 positions were determined with MiXCR. For each individual, recombination models were inferred using an EM algorithm with the repgenHMM and IGoR tools. The analysis of shared clonotypes was done with the tcR package in R, with sharing normalized by the product of cloneset sizes. To study raw recombination free of thymic and clonal selection effects, out-of-frame nonproductive sequences were analyzed. TCRdb redid the processing of the public reads, applying fastp at Q25 and MiXCR, and retained in-frame beta chains. Rows with one shared CDR3 protein collapse into an entry with the most common genes and DNA. TCRdb, not the authors, supplied the V and J calls. The sample has about 690,000 distinct CDR3 sequences on record, around 21% of them singletons. About 4.5% of the sample is taken by the ten largest.

Germline trimming amounts to 0 bases on V and 8 bases on J, with 7 as the count of junction bases outside the gene matches. From its cysteine to its phenylalanine, the CDR3 spans 14 amino acids. The kept DNA is CDR3 alone, 42 bases in frame from the first base. Sequences SGDLS (CDR1) and YYNGEE (CDR2) are obtained from the germline V gene. Only healthy Caucasian donors were included. Three pairs of female monozygotic twins, all aged roughly 18 to 30 years, made up the twin cohort. RNA for TCR libraries was isolated from peripheral blood mononuclear cells. The same specimen was also included in a second study, on T cells expressing NK-cell markers. The second investigation adds: Under ten donors provided sorted CD3+CD56+NKG2C+, CD3+CD56+NKG2C- and CD3+CD56-NKG2C+ T-cell subsets, whose TCR beta-chain repertoires were profiled. Of the eight sequenced donors, seven were found to be HCMV-seropositive and one was found to be HCMV-seronegative. To restrict sorting to alphabetaTCR-expressing T cells, an anti-gammadeltaTCR antibody was added in several experiments. For roughly six donors, the dominant CD3+CD56+NKG2C+ clonotypes were among the top 10 CD8+ clonotypes and accounted for about 1.0-7.5% of CD8+ T cells. Those dominant clonotypes were again the most abundant among CD3+CD56-NKG2C+ cells in a few donors, at roughly 28.3-60.1%. Whether the expanded NKG2C-expressing T cell clones were specific for HCMV antigens remained unclear. The study sequenced eight donors, all healthy volunteers chosen at random: three men and five women. HCMV-specific IgG was detected in serum with a commercial ELISA kit to determine HCMV serostatus. For six donors, bulk peripheral blood T-cell repertoires were additionally sequenced from unsorted PBMC. MIGEC handled demultiplexing of the reads and grouping by UMI, while MiTCR was used to assemble and quantify clonotypes. Only TCR cDNA sequences supported by at least two reads were kept to exclude erroneous sequences. Downstream repertoire analysis used the tcR package, and clonotypes were matched across fractions by CDR3 nucleotide sequence plus V segment. VDJmatch was used to annotate antigen specificity against VDJdb, with one amino acid substitution allowed in CDR3.

This receptor chain uses TRBV9 and TRBJ1-2; TRBD1 agrees with 7 junctional bases. This clonotype was sampled from a woman aged 18-29 years in good health. The specimen was PBMCs. The CDR3 here reads CASSVDEGGYGYTF. The nucleotide sequence is given as TGTGCCAGCAGCGTAGATGAAGGGGGCTACGGCTACACCTTC.